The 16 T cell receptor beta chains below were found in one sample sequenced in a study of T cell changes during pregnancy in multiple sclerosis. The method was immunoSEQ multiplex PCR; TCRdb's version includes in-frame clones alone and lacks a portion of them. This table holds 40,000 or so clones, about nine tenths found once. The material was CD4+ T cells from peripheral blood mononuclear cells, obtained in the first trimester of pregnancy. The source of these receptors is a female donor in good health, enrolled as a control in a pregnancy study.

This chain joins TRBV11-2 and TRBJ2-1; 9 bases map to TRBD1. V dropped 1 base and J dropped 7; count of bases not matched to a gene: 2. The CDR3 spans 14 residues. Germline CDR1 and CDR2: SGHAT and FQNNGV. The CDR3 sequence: CASSLGDRANEQFF. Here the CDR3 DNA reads TGTGCCAGCAGCTTAGGGGACAGGGCAAATGAGCAGTTCTTC. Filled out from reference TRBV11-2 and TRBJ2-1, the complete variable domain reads EAGVAQSPRYKIIEKRQSVAFWCNPISGHATLYWYQQILGQGPKLLIQFQNNGVVDDSQLPKDRFSAERLKGVDSTLKIQPAKLEDSAVYLCASSLGDRANEQFFGPGTRLTVL.

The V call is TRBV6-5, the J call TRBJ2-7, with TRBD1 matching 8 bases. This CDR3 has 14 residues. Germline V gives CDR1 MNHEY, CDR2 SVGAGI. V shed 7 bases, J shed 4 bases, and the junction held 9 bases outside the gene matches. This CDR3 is CASKRGQGAYEQYF. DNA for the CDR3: TGTGCCAGCAAGAGGGGTCAGGGGGCTTACGAGCAGTACTTC.

The CDR3 is CASSRDSPLHF. CDR3 in DNA: TGTGCCAGCAGTAGAGATTCACCCCTCCACTTT. V gene TRBV2 combines with J gene TRBJ1-6; no firm D call. CDR3 length: 11 residues. Germline V lookup: CDR1 SNHLY, CDR2 FYNNEI. V was pared by 5 bases and J by 8 bases, with 4 bases between.

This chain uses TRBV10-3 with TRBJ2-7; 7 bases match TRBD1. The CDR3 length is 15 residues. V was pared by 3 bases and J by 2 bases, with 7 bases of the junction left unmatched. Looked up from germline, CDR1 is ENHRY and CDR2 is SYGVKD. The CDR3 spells CAISDGGQVPYEQYF. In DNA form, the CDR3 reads TGTGCCATCAGTGATGGAGGACAGGTCCCCTACGAGCAGTACTTC.

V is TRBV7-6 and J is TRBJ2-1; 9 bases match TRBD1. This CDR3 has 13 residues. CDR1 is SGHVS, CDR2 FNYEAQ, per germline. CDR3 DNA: TGTGTCGTCAGGACAGGGGTTATGAATGAGCAGTTCTTC. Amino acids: CVVRTGVMNEQFF.

CDR3 nucleotide sequence: TGTGCCAGCAGTGAATATTTAGGTGGGGCTGGCGAGACCCAGTACTTC. Protein product: CASSEYLGGAGETQYF. The chain combines TRBV25-1 with TRBJ2-5; possible D gene TRBD1, 5 bases. The CDR3 consists of 16 residues. V gave up 0 bases and J gave up 5 bases, with 16 bases separating them. Germline CDR1 is MGHDK and CDR2 is SYGVNS.

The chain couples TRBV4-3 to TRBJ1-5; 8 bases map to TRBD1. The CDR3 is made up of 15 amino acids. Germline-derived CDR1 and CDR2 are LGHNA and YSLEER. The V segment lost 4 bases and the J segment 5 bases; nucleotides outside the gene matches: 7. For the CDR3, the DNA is TGCGCCAGCAGCCGAGTAACAGGGGGGGATCAGCCCCAGCATTTT. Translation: CASSRVTGGDQPQHF.

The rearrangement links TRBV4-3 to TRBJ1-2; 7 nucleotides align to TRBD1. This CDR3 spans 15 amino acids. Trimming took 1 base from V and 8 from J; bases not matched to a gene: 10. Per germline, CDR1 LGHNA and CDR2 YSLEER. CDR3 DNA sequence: TGCGCCAGCAGCCAAGTGGGACAGAAGACAAGGGGCTACACCTTC. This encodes CASSQVGQKTRGYTF.

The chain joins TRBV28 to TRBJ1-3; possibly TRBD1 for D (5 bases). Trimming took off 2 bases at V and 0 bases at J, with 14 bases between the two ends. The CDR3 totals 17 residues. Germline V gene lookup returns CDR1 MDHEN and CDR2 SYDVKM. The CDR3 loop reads CASSLPRAGNSGNTIYF. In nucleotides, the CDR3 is TGTGCCAGCAGTTTACCTCGGGCAGGGAACTCTGGAAACACCATATATTTT.

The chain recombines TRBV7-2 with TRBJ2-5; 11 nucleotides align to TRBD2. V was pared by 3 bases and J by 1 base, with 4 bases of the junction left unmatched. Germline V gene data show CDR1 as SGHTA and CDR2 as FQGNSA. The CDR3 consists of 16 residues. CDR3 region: CASSLLAGGSQETQYF. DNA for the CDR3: TGTGCCAGCAGCTTGCTAGCGGGGGGTTCCCAAGAGACCCAGTACTTC. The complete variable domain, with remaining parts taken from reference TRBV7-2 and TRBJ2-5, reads GAGVSQSPSNKVTEKGKDVELRCDPISGHTALYWYRQSLGQGLEFLIYFQGNSAPDKSGLPSDRFSAERTGGSVSTLTIQRTQQEDSAVYLCASSLLAGGSQETQYFGPGTRLLVL.

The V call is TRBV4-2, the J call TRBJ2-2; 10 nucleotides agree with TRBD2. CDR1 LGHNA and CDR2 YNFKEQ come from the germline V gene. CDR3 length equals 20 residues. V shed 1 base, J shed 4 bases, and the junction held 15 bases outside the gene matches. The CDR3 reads CASSQGQGAGGPGSTGELFF. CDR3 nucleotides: TGTGCCAGCAGCCAAGGACAAGGAGCGGGGGGGCCCGGGTCCACCGGGGAGCTGTTTTTT.

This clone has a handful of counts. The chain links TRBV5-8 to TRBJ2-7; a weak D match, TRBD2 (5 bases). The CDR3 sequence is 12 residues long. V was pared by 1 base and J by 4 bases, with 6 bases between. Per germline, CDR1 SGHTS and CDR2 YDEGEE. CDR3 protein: CASSLSGYEQYF. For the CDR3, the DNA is TGTGCCAGCAGCTTGTCGGGGTACGAGCAGTACTTC.

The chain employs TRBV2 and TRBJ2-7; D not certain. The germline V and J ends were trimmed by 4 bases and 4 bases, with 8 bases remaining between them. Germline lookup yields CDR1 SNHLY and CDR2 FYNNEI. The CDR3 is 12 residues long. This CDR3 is CASSATQYEQYF. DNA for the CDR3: TGTGCCAGCAGTGCTACGCAATACGAGCAGTACTTC.

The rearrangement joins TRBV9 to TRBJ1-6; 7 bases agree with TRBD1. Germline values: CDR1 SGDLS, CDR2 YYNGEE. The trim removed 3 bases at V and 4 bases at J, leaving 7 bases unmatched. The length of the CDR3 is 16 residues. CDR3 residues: CASSGTGSPYNSPLHF. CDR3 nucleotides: TGTGCCAGCAGCGGGACAGGCAGCCCGTATAATTCACCCCTCCACTTT.

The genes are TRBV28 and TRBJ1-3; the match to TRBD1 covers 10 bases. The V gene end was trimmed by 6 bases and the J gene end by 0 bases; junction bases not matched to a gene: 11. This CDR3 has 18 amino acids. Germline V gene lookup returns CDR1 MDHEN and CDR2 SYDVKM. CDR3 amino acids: CASRAGGQGKSSGNTIYF. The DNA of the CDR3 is TGTGCCAGCAGGGCCGGGGGACAGGGGAAAAGCTCTGGAAACACCATATATTTT.

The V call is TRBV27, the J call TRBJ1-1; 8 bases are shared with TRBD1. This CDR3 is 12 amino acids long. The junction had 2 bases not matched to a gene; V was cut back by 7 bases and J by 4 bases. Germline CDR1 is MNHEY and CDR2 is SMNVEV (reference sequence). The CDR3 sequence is CASTGGGTEAFF. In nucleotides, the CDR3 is TGTGCCAGCACAGGGGGCGGCACTGAAGCTTTCTTT.